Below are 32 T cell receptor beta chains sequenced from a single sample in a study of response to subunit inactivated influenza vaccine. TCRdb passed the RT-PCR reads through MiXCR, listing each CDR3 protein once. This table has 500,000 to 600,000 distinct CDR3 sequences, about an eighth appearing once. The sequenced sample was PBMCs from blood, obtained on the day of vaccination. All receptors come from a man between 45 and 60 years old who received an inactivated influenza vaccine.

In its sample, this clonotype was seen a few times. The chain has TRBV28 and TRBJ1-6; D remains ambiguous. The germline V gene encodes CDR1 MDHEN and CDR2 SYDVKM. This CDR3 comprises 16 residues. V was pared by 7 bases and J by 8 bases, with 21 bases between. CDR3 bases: TGTGCCAGCACTACCGGATTCAGTGATAGTGATTCACCCCTCCACTTT. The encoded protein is CASTTGFSDSDSPLHF.

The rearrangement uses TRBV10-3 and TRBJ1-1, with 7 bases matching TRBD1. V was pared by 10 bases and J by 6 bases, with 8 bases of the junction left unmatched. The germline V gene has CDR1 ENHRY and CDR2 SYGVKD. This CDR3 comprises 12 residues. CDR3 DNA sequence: TGTGCCACCGTTGGACAGGTCTCTGAAGCTTTCTTT. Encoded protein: CATVGQVSEAFF.

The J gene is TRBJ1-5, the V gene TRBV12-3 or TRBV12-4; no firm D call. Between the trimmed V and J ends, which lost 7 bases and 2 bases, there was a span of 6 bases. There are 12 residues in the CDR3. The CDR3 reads CASNSGNQPQHF. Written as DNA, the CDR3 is TGTGCCAGCAACAGTGGCAATCAGCCCCAGCATTTT.

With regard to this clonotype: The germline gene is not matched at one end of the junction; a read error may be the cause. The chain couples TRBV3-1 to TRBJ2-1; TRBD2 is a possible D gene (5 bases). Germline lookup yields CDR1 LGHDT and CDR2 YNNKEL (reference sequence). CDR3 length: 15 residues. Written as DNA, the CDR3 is TGTGCCAGCAGCCAACAGCGGAGCTCCTACAATGGGCAGTTCTTC. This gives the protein CASSQQRSSYNGQFF.

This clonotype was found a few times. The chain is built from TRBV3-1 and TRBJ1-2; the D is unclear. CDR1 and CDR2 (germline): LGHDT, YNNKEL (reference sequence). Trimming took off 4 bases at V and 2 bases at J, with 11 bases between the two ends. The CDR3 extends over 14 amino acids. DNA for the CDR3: TGTGCCAGCAGCCCAGAAGGGTCCAACTATGGCTACACCTTC. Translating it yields CASSPEGSNYGYTF.

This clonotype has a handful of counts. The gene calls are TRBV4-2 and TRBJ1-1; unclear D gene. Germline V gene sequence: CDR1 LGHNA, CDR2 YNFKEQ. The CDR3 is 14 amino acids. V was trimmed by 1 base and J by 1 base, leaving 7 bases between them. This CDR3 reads CASSQGAQNTEAFF. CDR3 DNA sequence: TGTGCCAGCAGCCAAGGTGCTCAGAACACTGAAGCTTTCTTT.

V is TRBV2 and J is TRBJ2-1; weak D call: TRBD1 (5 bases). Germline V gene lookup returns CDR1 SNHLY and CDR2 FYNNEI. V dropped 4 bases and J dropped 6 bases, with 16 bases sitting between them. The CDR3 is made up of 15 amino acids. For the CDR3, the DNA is TGTGCCAGCAGTGGTTGGACACTTCCGGGCAATGAGCAGTTCTTC. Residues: CASSGWTLPGNEQFF. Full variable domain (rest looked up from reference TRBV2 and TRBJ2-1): EPEVTQTPSHQVTQMGQEVILRCVPISNHLYFYWYRQILGQKVEFLVSFYNNEISEKSEIFDDQFSVERPDGSNFTLKIRSTKLEDSAMYFCASSGWTLPGNEQFFGPGTRLTVL.

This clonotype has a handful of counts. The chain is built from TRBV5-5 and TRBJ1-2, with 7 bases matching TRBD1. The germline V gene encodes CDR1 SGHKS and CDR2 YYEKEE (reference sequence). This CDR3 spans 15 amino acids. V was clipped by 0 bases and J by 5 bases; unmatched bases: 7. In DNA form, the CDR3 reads TGTGCCAGCAGCTTGGATCCCAGGGGGACTTATGGCTACACCTTC. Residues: CASSLDPRGTYGYTF.

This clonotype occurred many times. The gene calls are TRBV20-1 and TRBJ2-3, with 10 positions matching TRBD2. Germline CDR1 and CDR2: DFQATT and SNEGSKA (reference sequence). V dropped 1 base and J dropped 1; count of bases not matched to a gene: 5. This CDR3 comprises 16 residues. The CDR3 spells CSARGPGTSGTDTQYF. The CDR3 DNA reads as TGCAGTGCTAGAGGGCCCGGGACTAGCGGCACAGATACGCAGTATTTT.

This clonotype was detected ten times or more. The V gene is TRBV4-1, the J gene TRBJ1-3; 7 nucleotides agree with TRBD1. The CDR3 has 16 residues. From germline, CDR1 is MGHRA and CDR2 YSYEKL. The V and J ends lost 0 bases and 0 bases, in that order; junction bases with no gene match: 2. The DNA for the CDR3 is TGCGCCAGCAGCCAAGAGGGACAGCGCTCTGGAAACACCATATATTTT. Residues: CASSQEGQRSGNTIYF.

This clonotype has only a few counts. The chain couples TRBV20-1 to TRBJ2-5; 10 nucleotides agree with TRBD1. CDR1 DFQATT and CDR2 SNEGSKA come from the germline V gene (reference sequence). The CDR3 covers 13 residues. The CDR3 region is CSPTGGNQETQYF. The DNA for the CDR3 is TGCAGCCCGACAGGGGGCAACCAAGAGACCCAGTACTTC.

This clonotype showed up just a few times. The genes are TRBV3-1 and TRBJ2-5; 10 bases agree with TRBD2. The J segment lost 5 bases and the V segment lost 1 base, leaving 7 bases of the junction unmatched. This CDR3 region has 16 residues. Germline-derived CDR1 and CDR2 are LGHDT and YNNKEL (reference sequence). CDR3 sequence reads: CASSQASGRSTETQYF. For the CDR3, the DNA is TGTGCCAGCAGCCAAGCTAGCGGGAGATCTACGGAGACCCAGTACTTC.

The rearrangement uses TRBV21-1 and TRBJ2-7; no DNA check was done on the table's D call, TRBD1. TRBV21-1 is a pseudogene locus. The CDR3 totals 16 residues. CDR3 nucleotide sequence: TGTGCCAGCAGCACGCCGACCGGGACAGAACCTCCCGAGCAGTACTTC. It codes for CASSTPTGTEPPEQYF.

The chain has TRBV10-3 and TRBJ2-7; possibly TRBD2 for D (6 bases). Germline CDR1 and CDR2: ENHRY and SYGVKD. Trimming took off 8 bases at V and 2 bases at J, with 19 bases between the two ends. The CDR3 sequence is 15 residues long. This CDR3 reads CAILAESGFPYEQYF. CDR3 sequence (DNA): TGTGCCATCCTCGCCGAGAGCGGGTTTCCCTACGAGCAGTACTTC.

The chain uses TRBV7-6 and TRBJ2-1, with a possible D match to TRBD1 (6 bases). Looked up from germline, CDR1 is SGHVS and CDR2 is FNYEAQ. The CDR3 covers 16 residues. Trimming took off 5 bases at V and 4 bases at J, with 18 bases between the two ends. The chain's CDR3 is CASSIRDAGQYNEQFF. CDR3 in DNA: TGTGCCAGCAGCATCCGGGACGCTGGACAGTACAATGAGCAGTTCTTC.

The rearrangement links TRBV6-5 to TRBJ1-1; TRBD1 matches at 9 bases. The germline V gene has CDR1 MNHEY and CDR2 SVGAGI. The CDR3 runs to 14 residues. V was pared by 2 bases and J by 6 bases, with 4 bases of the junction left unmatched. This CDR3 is CASSYTGGAAEAFF. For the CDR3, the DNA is TGTGCCAGCAGTTACACAGGGGGCGCGGCTGAAGCTTTCTTT.

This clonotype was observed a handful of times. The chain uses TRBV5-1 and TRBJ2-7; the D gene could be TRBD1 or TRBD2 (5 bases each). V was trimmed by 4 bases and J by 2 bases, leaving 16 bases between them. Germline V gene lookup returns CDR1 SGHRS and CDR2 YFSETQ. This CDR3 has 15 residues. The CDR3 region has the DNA TGCGCCAGCAGCCCGGGTGGGCTGGGGGCCTACGAGCAGTACTTC. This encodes CASSPGGLGAYEQYF.

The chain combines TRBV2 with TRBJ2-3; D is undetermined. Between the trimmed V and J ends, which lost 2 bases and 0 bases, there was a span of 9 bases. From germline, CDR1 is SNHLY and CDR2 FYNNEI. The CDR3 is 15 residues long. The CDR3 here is CASSEFSRSTDTQYF. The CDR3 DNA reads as TGTGCCAGCAGTGAATTTTCCCGAAGCACAGATACGCAGTATTTT.

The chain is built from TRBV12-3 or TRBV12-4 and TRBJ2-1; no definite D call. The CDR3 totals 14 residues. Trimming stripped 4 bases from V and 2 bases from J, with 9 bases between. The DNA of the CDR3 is TGTGCCAGCAGTTCACGGAACACCTACAATGAGCAGTTCTTC. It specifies CASSSRNTYNEQFF.

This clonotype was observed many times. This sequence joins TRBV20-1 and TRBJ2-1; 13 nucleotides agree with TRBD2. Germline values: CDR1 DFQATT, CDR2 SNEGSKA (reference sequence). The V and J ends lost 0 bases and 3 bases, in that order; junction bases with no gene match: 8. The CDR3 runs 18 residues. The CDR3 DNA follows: TGCAGTGCTAGAGATCTGCTACTAGCGGGAGGGATCTACAATGAGCAGTTCTTC. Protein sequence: CSARDLLLAGGIYNEQFF.

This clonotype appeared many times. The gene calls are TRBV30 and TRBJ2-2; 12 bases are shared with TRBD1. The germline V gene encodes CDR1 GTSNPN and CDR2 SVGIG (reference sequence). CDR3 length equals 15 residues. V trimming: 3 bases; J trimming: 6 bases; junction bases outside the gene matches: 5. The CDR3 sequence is CAWRPGTGGPGELFF. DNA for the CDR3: TGTGCCTGGAGGCCCGGGACAGGGGGCCCCGGGGAGCTGTTTTTT.

The CDR3 DNA reads TGCGCCAGCAGCTTGGGACAGTTTAGGGGCGAGCAGTACTTC. Protein: CASSLGQFRGEQYF. This chain uses TRBV5-1 with TRBJ2-7, with a weak D call TRBD1 (5 bases). The V end was cut by 0 bases, the J end by 6 bases, with 13 bases between. The CDR3 contains 14 residues. The germline V gene encodes CDR1 SGHRS and CDR2 YFSETQ.

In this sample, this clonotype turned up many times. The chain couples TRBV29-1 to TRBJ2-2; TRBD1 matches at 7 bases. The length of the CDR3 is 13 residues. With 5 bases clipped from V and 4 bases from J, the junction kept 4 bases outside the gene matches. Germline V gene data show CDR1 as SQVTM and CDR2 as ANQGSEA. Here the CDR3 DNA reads TGCAGCGTTCTCGACAGGGCCACCGGGGAGCTGTTTTTT. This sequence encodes CSVLDRATGELFF.

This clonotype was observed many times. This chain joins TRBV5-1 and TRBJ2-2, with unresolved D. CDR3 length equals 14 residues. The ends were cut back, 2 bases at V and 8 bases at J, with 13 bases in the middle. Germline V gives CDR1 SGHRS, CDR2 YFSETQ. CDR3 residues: CASSFETPTGELFF. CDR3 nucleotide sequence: TGCGCCAGCAGCTTCGAAACCCCGACGGGGGAGCTGTTTTTT.

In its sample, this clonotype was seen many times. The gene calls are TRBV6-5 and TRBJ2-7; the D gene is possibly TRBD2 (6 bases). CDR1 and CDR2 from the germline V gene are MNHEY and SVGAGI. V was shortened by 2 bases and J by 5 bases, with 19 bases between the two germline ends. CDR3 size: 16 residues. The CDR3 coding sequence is TGTGCCAGCAGTTACAGCGTCGGCCAGGGAGGCAACGAGCAGTACTTC. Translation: CASSYSVGQGGNEQYF.

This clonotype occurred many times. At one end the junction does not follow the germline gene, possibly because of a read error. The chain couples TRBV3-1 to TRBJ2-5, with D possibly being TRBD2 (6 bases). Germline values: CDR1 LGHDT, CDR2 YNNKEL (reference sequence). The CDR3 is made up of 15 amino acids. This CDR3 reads CASTQGYAGQETQYF. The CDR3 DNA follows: TGTGCCAGCACCCAAGGATATGCGGGACAAGAGACCCAGTACTTC.

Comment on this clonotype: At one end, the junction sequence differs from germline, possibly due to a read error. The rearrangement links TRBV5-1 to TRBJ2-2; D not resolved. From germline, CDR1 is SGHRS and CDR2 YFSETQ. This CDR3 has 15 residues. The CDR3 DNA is TGCGCCAGCGGCTTGGGCCGCCTAAACACCGGGGAGCTGTTTTTT. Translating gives CASGLGRLNTGELFF.

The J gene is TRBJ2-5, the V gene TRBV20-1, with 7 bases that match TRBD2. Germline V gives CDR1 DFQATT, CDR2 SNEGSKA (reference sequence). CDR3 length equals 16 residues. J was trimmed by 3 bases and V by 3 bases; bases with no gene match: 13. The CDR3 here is CSARLRGLDPEETQYF. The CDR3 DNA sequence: TGCAGTGCTAGGCTTCGCGGACTAGACCCCGAAGAGACCCAGTACTTC.

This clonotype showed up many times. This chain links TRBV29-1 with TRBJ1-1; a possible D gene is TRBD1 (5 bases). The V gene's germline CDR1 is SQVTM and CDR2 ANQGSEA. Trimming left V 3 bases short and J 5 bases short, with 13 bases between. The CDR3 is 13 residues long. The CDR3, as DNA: TGCAGCGTTGAGGGGAACAGGCAAACTGAAGCTTTCTTT. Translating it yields CSVEGNRQTEAFF.

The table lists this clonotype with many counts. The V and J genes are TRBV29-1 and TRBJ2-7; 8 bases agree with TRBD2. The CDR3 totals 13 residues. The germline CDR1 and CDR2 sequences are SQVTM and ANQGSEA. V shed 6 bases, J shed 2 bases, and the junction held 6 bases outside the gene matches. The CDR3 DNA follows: TGCAGCGTCGGGACTAGTGCCGCCTACGAGCAGTACTTC. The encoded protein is CSVGTSAAYEQYF.

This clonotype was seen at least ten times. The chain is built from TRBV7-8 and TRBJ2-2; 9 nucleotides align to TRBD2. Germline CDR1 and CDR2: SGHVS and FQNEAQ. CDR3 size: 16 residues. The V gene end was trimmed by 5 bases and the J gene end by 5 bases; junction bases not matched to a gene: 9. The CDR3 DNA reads TGTGCCAGCAGCCCACCGCGGCTAGCGGGGACCGGGGAGCTGTTTTTT. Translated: CASSPPRLAGTGELFF.

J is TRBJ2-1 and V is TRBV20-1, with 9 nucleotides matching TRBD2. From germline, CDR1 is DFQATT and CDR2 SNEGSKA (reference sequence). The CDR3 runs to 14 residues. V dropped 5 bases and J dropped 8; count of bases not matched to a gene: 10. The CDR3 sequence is CSAGGSGSLDEQFF. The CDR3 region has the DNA TGCAGTGCTGGTGGTAGCGGGAGTCTCGATGAGCAGTTCTTC.